This T cell receptor (beta chain) was observed in a study of T cells after yellow fever vaccination. For the study at large: In the case of low-cell-number fractions, SMART-Seq v4 Ultra Low Input was used for preparation. Points from the study as a whole: A minor fraction of clonotypes spanned both CD4 and CD8 compartments. A weaker but faster secondary response was observed, peaking on day 5 versus 15.

The germline V and J ends were trimmed by 5 bases and 9 bases, with 7 bases remaining between them. CDR3 length: 11 amino acids. UMIs and a universal primer site were added when TCR cDNA was made by 5'RACE template switching. TCRdb re-called the 5' RACE reads with MiXCR, one entry per CDR3 protein. The sample records around 600,000 distinct CDR3 sequences, around an eighth being singletons. Ten or more counts support this clonotype. Its antigen is still unknown. This TCR was sampled from a man aged 25-45 years who received the YFV17D yellow fever vaccine. The source material was PBMCs, sampled on the day of the yellow fever booster vaccination. The chain recombines TRBV12-3 or TRBV12-4 with TRBJ2-2; D call uncertain. Here the CDR3 reads CASSTSRELFF. The CDR3 DNA follows: TGTGCCAGCAGTACCAGCCGGGAGCTGTTTTTT.